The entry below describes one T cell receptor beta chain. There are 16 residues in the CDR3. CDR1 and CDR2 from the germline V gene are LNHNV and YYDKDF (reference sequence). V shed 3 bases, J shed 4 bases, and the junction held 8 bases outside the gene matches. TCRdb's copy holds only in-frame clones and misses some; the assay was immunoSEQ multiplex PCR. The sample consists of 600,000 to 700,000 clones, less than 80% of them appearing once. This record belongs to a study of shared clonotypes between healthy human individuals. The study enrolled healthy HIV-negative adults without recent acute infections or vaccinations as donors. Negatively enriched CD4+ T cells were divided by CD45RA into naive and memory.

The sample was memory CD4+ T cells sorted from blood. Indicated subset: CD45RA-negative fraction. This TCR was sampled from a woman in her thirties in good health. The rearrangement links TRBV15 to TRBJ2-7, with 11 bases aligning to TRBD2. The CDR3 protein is CATSSTTSGSRYEQYF. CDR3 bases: TGTGCCACCAGCAGTACTACTAGCGGGAGTCGGTACGAGCAGTACTTC.